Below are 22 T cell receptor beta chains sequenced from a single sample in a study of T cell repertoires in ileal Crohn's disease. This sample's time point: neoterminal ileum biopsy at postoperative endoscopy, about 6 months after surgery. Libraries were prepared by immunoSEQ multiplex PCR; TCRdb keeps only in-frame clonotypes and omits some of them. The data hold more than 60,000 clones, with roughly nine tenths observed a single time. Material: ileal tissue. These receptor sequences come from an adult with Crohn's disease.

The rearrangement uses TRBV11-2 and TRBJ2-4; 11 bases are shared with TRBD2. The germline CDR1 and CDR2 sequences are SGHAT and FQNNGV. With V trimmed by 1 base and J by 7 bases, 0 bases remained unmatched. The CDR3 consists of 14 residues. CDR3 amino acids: CASSLASGRNIQYF. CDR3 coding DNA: TGTGCCAGCAGCTTAGCTAGCGGGAGGAACATTCAGTACTTC.

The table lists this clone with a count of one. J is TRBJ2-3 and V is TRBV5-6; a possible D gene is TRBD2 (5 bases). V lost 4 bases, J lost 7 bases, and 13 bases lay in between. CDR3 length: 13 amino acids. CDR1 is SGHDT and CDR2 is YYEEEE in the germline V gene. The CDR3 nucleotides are TGTGCCAGCAGCCGACGACGAGGGAATACGCAGTATTTT. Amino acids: CASSRRRGNTQYF.

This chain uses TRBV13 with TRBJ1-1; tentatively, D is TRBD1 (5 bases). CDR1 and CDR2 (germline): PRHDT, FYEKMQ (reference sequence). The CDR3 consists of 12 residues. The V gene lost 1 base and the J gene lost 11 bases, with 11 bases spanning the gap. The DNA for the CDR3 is TGTGCCAGCAGCTTAGATTTGGGGCGGGCTTTCTTT. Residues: CASSLDLGRAFF.

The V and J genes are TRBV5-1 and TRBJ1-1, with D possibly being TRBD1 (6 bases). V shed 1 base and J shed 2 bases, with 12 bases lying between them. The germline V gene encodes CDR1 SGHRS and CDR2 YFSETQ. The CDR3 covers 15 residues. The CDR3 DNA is TGCGCCAGCAGCTTGTTTCAGGGGATAAACACTGAAGCTTTCTTT. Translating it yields CASSLFQGINTEAFF.

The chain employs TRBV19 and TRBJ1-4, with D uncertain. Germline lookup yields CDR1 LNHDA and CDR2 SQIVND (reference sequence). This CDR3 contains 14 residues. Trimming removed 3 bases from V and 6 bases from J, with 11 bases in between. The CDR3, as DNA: TGTGCCAGTAGTATTATGGCGGAAGATGAAAAACTGTTTTTT. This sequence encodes CASSIMAEDEKLFF. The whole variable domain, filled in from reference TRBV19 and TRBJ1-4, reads DGGITQSPKYLFRKEGQNVTLSCEQNLNHDAMYWYRQDPGQGLRLIYYSQIVNDFQKGDIAEGYSVSREKKESFPLTVTSAQKNPTAFYLCASSIMAEDEKLFFGSGTQLSVL.

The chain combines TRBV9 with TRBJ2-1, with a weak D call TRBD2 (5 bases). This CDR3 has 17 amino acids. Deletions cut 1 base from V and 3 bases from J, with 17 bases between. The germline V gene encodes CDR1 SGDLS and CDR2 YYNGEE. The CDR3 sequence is CASSVTPPGGLYNEQFF. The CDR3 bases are TGTGCCAGCAGCGTAACTCCTCCCGGCGGACTCTACAATGAGCAGTTCTTC.

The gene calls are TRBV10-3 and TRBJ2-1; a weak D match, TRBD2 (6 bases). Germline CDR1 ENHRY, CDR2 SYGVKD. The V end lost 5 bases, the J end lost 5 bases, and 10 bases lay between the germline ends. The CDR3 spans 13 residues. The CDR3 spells CAISRQRDNEQFF. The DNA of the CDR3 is TGTGCCATCAGTCGACAGCGGGACAATGAGCAGTTCTTC.

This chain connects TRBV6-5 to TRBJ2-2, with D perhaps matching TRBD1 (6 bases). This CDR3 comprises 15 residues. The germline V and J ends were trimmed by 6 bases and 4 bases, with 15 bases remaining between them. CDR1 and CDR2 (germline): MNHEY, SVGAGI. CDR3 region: CASRRTTGSTGELFF. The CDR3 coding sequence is TGTGCCAGCAGGCGTACTACAGGGTCCACCGGGGAGCTGTTTTTT.

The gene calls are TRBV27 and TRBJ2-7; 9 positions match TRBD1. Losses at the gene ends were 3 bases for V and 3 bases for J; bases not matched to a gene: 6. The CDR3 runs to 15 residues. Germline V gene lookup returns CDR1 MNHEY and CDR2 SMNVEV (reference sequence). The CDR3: CASSFDGTGYYEQYV. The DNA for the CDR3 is TGTGCCAGCAGTTTTGACGGGACAGGGTACTACGAGCAGTACGTC.

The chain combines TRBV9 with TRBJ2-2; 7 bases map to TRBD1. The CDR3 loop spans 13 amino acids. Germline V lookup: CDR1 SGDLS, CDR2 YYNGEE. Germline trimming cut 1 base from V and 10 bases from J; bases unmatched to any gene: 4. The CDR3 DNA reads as TGTGCCAGCAGCGTATCGGGGACAGTGGAGCTGTTTTTT. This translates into CASSVSGTVELFF.

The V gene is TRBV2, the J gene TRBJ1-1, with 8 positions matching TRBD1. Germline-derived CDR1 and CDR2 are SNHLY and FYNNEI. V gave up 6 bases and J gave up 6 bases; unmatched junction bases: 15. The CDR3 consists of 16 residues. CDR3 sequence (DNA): TGTGCCAGCAGATATGACCGGACAGGGAAGGAACCTGAAGCTTTCTTT. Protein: CASRYDRTGKEPEAFF. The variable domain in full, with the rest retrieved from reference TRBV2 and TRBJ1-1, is EPEVTQTPSHQVTQMGQEVILRCVPISNHLYFYWYRQILGQKVEFLVSFYNNEISEKSEIFDDQFSVERPDGSNFTLKIRSTKLEDSAMYFCASRYDRTGKEPEAFFGQGTRLTVV.

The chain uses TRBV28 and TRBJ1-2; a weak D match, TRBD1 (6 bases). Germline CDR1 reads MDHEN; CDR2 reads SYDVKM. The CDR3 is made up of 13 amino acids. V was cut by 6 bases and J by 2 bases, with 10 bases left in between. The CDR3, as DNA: TGTGCCAGCAGACGGACAGAGAACTATGGCTACACCTTC. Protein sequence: CASRRTENYGYTF.

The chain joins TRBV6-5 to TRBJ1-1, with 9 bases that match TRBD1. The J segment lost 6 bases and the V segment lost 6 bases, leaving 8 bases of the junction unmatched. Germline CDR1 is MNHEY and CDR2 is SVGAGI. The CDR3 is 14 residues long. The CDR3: CASRGDRVVSEAFF. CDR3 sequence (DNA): TGTGCCAGCAGAGGGGACAGGGTGGTTTCTGAAGCTTTCTTT.

CDR3 sequence reads: CASSGQGTGAGYTF. CDR3 nucleotides: TGTGCCAGCAGTGGCCAGGGGACAGGGGCTGGCTACACCTTC. V and J are TRBV2 and TRBJ1-2; 10 bases line up with TRBD1. CDR3 size: 14 residues. Germline CDR1 and CDR2: SNHLY and FYNNEI. The trim removed 4 bases at V and 7 bases at J, leaving 6 bases unmatched. Using reference TRBV2 and TRBJ1-2 for the parts outside the CDR3, the full variable domain is EPEVTQTPSHQVTQMGQEVILRCVPISNHLYFYWYRQILGQKVEFLVSFYNNEISEKSEIFDDQFSVERPDGSNFTLKIRSTKLEDSAMYFCASSGQGTGAGYTFGSGTRLTVV.

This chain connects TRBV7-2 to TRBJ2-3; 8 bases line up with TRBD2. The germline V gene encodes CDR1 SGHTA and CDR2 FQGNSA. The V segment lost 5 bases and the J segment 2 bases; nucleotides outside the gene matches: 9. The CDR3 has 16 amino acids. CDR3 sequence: CASSTSGLPNTDTQYF. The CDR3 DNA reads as TGTGCCAGCAGCACTAGCGGTCTACCCAACACAGATACGCAGTATTTT.

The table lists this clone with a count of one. CDR3 protein: CASSSGGTRETQYF. The CDR3 nucleotides read TGTGCCAGCAGCTCAGGGGGGACCCGAGAGACCCAGTACTTC. J is TRBJ2-5 and V is TRBV9; maybe TRBD1 (7 bases). From germline, CDR1 is SGDLS and CDR2 YYNGEE. V dropped 4 bases and J dropped 4 bases, with 14 bases sitting between them. This CDR3 spans 14 amino acids.

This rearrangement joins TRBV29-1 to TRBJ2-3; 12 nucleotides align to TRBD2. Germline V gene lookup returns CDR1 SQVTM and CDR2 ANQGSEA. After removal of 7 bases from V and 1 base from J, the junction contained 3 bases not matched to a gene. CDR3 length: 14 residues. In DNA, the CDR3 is TGCAGCGGTCGACTAGCGGGGGGCACAGATACGCAGTATTTT. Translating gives CSGRLAGGTDTQYF.

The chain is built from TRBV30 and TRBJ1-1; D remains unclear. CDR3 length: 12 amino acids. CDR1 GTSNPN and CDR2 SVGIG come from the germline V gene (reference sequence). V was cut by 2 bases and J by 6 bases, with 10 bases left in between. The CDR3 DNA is TGTGCCTGGAGTTCCCGGGTTTCTGAAGCTTTCTTT. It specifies CAWSSRVSEAFF.

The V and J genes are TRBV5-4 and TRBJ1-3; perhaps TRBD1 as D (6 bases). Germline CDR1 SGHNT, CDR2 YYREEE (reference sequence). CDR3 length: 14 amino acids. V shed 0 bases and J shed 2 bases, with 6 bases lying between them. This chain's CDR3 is CASSLAGAGNTIYF. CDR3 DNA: TGTGCCAGCAGCTTGGCAGGGGCTGGAAACACCATATATTTT.

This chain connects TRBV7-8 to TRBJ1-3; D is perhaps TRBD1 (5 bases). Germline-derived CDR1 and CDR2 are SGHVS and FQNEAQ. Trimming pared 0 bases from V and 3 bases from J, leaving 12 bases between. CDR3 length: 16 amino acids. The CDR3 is CASSLAGGTLGNTIYF. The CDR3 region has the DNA TGTGCCAGCAGCTTAGCAGGCGGGACGCTTGGAAACACCATATATTTT.

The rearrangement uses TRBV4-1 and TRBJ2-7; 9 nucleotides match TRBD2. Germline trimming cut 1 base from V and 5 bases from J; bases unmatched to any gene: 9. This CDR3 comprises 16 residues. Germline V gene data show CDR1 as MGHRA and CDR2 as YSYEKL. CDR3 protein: CASSQVPGLALHEQYF. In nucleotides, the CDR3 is TGCGCCAGCAGCCAAGTTCCCGGACTAGCGCTCCACGAGCAGTACTTC.

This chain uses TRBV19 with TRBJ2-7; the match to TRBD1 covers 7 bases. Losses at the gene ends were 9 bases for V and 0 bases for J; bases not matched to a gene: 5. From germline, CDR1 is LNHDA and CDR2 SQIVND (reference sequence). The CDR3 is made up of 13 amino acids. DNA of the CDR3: TGTGCCAGCCGGGACAGAGCCTCCTACGAGCAGTACTTC. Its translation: CASRDRASYEQYF.